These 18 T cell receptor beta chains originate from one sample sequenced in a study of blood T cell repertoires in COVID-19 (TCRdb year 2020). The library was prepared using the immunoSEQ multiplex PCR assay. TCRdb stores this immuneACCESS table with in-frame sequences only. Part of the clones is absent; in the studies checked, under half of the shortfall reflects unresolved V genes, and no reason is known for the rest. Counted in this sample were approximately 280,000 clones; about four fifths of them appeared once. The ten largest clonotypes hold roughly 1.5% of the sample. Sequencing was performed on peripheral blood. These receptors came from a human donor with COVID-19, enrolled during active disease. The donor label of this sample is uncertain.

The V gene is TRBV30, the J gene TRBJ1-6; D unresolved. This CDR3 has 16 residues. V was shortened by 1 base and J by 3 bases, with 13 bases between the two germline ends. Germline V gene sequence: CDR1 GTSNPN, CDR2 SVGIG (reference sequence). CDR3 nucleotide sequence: TGTGCCTGGAGTGCTGGAAGGCAGGACTATAATTCACCCCTCCACTTT. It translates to CAWSAGRQDYNSPLHF. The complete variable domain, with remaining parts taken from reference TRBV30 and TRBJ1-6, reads SQTIHQWPATLVQPVGSPLSLECTVEGTSNPNLYWYRQAAGRGLQLLFYSVGIGQISSEVPQNLSASRPQDRQFILSSKKLLLSDSGFYLCAWSAGRQDYNSPLHFGNGTRLTVT.

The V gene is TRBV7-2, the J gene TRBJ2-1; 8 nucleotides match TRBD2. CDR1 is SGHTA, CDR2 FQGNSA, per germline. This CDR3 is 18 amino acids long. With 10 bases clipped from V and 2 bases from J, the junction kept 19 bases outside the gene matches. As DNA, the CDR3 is TGTGCCACCAGAAGTTCATGGGCGGGAGGAAACCCCTACAATGAGCAGTTCTTC. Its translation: CATRSSWAGGNPYNEQFF. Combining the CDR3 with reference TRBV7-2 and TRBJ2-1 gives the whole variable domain GAGVSQSPSNKVTEKGKDVELRCDPISGHTALYWYRQSLGQGLEFLIYFQGNSAPDKSGLPSDRFSAERTGGSVSTLTIQRTQQEDSAVYLCATRSSWAGGNPYNEQFFGPGTRLTVL.

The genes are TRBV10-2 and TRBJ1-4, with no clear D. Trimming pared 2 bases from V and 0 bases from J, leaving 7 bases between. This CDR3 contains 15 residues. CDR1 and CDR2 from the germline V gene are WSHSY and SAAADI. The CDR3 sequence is CASSEGPTTNEKLFF. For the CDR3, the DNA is TGCGCCAGCAGTGAGGGGCCAACAACTAATGAAAAACTGTTTTTT.

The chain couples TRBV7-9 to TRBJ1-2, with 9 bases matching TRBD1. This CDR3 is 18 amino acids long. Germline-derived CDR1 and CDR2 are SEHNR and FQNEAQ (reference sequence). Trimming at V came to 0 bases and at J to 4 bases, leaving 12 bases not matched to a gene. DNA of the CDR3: TGTGCCAGCAGCTTAGCGCGGGACAGGGACTTTCCCTTCTATGGCTACACCTTC. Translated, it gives CASSLARDRDFPFYGYTF.

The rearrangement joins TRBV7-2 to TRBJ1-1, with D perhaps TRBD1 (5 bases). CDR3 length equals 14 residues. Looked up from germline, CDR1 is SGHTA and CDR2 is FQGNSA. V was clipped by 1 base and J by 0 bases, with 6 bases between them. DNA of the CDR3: TGTGCCAGCAGCTTAGACAGGATGAACACTGAAGCTTTCTTT. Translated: CASSLDRMNTEAFF.

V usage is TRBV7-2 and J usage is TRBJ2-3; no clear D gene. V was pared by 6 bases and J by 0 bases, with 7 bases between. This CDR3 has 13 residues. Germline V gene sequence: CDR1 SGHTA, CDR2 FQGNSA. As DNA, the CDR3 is TGTGCCAGCAGGACTCCTAGCACAGATACGCAGTATTTT. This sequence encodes CASRTPSTDTQYF.

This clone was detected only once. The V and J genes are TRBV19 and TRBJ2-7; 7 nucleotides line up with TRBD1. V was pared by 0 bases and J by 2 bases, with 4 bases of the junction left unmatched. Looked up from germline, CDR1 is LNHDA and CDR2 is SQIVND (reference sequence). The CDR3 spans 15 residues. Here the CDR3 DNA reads TGTGCCAGTAGTATAGATCTGGGACAGACCTACGAGCAGTACTTC. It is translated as CASSIDLGQTYEQYF.

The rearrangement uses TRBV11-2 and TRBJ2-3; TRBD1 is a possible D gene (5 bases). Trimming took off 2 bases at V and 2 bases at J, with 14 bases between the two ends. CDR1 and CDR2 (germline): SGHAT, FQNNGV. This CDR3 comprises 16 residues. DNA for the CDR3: TGTGCCAGCAGCTTATCAGGGTTGCCCGCCACAGATACGCAGTATTTT. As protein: CASSLSGLPATDTQYF. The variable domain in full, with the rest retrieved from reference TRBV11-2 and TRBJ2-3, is EAGVAQSPRYKIIEKRQSVAFWCNPISGHATLYWYQQILGQGPKLLIQFQNNGVVDDSQLPKDRFSAERLKGVDSTLKIQPAKLEDSAVYLCASSLSGLPATDTQYFGPGTRLTVL.

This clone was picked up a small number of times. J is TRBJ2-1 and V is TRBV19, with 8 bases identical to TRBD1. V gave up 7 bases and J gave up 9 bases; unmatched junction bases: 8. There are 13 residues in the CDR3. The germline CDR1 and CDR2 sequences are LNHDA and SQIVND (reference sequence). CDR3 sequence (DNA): TGTGCCAGTACCGAACAGGGGGGAGGTGAGCAGTTCTTC. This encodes CASTEQGGGEQFF.

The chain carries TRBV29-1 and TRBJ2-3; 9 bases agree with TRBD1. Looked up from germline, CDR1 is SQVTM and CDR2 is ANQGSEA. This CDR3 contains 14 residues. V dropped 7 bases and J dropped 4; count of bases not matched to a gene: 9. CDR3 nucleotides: TGCAGCGGTCGACAGGGGGGGTCGGCAGATACGCAGTATTTT. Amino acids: CSGRQGGSADTQYF.

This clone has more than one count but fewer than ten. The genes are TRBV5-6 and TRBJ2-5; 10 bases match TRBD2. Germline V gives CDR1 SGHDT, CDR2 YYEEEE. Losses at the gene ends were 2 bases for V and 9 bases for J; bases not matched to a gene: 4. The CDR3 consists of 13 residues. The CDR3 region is CASSFLAGDPQYF. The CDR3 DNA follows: TGTGCCAGCAGCTTTCTAGCGGGAGATCCCCAGTACTTC.

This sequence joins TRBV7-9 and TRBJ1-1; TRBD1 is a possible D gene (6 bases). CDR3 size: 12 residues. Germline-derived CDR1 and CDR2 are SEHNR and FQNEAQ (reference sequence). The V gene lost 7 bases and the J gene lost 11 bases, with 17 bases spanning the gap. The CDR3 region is CASTSFGQRAFF. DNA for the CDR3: TGTGCCAGCACCTCTTTTGGACAGAGGGCTTTCTTT. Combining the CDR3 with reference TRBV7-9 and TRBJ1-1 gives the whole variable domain DTGVSQNPRHKITKRGQNVTFRCDPISEHNRLYWYRQTLGQGPEFLTYFQNEAQLEKSRLLSDRFSAERPKGSFSTLEIQRTEQGDSAMYLCASTSFGQRAFFGQGTRLTVV.

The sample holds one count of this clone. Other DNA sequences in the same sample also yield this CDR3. The CDR3 DNA reads TGTGCCAGCAGTTTAACGAGCCGATCCTACGAGCAGTACTTC. The encoded protein is CASSLTSRSYEQYF. The V call is TRBV28, the J call TRBJ2-7; D remains unclear. CDR1 MDHEN and CDR2 SYDVKM come from the germline V gene. The CDR3 has 14 amino acids. V gave up 2 bases and J gave up 1 base, with 9 bases separating them.

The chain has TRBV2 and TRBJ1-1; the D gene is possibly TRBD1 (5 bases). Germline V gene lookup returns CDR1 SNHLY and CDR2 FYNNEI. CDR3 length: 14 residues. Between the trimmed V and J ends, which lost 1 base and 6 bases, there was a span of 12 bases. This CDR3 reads CASSEDVGAAEAFF. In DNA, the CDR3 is TGTGCCAGCAGTGAAGATGTTGGGGCCGCTGAAGCTTTCTTT.

The CDR3: CASSWRGDTEAFF. The CDR3 DNA sequence: TGTGCCAGTAGTTGGAGGGGCGACACTGAAGCTTTCTTT. The rearrangement uses TRBV19 and TRBJ1-1, with D tentatively TRBD1 (5 bases). V lost 5 bases and J 3 bases, leaving 10 bases between the germline ends. The CDR3 is 13 residues long. Looked up from germline, CDR1 is LNHDA and CDR2 is SQIVND (reference sequence).

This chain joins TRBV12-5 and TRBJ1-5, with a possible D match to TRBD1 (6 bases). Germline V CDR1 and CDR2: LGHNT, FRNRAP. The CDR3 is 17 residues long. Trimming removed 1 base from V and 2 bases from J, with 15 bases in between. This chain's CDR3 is CASGLAGVKTGNQPQHF. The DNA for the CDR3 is TGTGCTAGTGGTTTGGCAGGGGTTAAGACAGGCAATCAGCCCCAGCATTTT.

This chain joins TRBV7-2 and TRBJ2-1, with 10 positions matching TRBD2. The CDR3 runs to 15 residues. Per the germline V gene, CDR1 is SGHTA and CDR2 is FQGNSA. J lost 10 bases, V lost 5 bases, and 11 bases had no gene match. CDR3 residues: CASSPGVAGGGEQFF. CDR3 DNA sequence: TGTGCCAGCAGCCCCGGAGTAGCGGGGGGCGGGGAGCAGTTCTTC.

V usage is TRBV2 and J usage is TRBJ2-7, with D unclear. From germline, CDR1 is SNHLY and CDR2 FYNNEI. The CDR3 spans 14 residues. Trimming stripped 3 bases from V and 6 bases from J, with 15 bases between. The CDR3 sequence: CASSDRVYLGEQYF. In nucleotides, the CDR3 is TGTGCCAGCAGTGATCGGGTCTACCTTGGCGAGCAGTACTTC.